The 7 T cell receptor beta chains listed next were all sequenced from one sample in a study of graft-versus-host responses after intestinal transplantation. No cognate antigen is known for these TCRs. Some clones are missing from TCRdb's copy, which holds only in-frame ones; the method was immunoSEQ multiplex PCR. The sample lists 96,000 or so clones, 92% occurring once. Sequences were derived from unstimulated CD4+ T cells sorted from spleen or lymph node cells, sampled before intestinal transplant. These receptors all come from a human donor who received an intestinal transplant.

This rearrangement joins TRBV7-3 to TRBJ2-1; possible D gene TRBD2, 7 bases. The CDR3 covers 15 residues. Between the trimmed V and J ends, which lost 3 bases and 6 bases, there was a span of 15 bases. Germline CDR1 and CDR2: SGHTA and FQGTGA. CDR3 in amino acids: CASSFWGGFPNEQFF. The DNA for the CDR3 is TGTGCCAGCAGCTTTTGGGGGGGCTTCCCCAATGAGCAGTTCTTC.

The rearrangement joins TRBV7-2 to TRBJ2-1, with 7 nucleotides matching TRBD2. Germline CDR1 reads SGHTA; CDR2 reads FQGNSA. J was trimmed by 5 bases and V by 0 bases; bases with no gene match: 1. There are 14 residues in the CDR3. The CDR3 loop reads CASSLAGTNNEQFF. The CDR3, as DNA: TGTGCCAGCAGCTTAGCGGGGACTAACAATGAGCAGTTCTTC.

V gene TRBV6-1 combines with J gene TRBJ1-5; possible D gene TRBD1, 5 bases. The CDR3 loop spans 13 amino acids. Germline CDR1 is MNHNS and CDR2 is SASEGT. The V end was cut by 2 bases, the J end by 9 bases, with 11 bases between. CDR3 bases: TGTGCCAGCAGTGAATTACCAGGGCTGCCCCAGCATTTT. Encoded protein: CASSELPGLPQHF.

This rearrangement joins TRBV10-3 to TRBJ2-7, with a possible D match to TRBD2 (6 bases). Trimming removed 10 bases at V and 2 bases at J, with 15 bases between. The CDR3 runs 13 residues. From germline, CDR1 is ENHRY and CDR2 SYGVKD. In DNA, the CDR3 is TGTGCCACCAGGACTACGGGGACCTACGAGCAGTACTTC. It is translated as CATRTTGTYEQYF.

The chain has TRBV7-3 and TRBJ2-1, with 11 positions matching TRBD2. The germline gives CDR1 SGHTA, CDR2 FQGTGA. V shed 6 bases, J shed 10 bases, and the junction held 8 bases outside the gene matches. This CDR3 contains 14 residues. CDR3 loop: CASSSSGGIGEQFF. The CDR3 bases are TGTGCCAGCAGTTCTAGCGGGGGGATTGGGGAGCAGTTCTTC.

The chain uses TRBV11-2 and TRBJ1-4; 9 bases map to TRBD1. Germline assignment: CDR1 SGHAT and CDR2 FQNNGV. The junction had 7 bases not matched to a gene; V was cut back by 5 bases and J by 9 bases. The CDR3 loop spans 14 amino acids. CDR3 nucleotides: TGTGCCAGCAGCGTAGGACAGGGGCTGAAAAAACTGTTTTTT. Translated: CASSVGQGLKKLFF. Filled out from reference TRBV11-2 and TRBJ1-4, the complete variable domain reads EAGVAQSPRYKIIEKRQSVAFWCNPISGHATLYWYQQILGQGPKLLIQFQNNGVVDDSQLPKDRFSAERLKGVDSTLKIQPAKLEDSAVYLCASSVGQGLKKLFFGSGTQLSVL.

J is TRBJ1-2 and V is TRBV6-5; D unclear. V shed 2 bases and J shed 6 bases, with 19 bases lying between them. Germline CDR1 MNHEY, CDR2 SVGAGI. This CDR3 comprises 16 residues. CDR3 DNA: TGTGCCAGCAGTTACGAGAAAGCCCCCTCCTTGGATGGCTACACCTTC. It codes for CASSYEKAPSLDGYTF.